Below, 30 T cell receptor beta chains from the same sample are listed, as sequenced in a study of shared T cell receptors in the human thymus. This table comes from immunoSEQ multiplex PCR, and its TCRdb copy is limited to in-frame clones, with some not included. The sample includes hundreds of thousands of clones, more than 70% seen only once; the top ten take about 0.0094%. This sample also belongs to another study, concerning human thymus T cells.

The sample was thymocytes. These receptors were taken from a boy in the first two years of life with a congenital heart defect.

The CDR3 here is CASSFQLAGDYNEQFF. The CDR3 nucleotides read TGTGCCAGCAGTTTCCAACTAGCGGGAGACTACAATGAGCAGTTCTTC. The V and J genes are TRBV6-5 and TRBJ2-1; 11 bases are shared with TRBD2. In germline, CDR1 is MNHEY, CDR2 SVGAGI. The CDR3 is 16 amino acids. Trimming took 4 bases from V and 3 from J; bases not matched to a gene: 5.

This clone was recorded once. The chain uses TRBV9 and TRBJ2-3, with a tentative D call TRBD1 (6 bases). The length of the CDR3 is 17 residues. In germline, CDR1 is SGDLS, CDR2 YYNGEE. Trimming shortened V by 0 bases and J by 1 base, and 15 bases separated the two germline ends. Here the CDR3 reads CASSVEGTHTRTDTQYF. The CDR3 DNA follows: TGTGCCAGCAGCGTAGAAGGGACACACACGCGCACAGATACGCAGTATTTT.

The J gene is TRBJ1-6, the V gene TRBV5-1; D uncertain. The CDR3 has 16 amino acids. Trimming shortened V by 2 bases and J by 0 bases, and 9 bases separated the two germline ends. Germline CDR1 reads SGHRS; CDR2 reads YFSETQ. DNA for the CDR3: TGCGCCAGCAGCTTATCGGGAAGCTCCTATAATTCACCCCTCCACTTT. Its translation is CASSLSGSSYNSPLHF.

The rearrangement uses TRBV5-1 and TRBJ1-1, with TRBD1 matching over 7 bases. With V trimmed by 3 bases and J by 1 base, 0 bases remained unmatched. Germline lookup yields CDR1 SGHRS and CDR2 YFSETQ. The CDR3 loop spans 13 amino acids. CDR3: CASSWDRNTEAFF. CDR3 coding DNA: TGCGCCAGCAGCTGGGACAGGAACACTGAAGCTTTCTTT.

CDR3 sequence reads: CASSGVTGFSYNEQFF. CDR3 sequence (DNA): TGTGCCAGCAGTGGGGTGACAGGGTTTTCCTACAATGAGCAGTTCTTC. J is TRBJ2-1 and V is TRBV27; 7 positions agree with TRBD1. The V gene end was trimmed by 5 bases and the J gene end by 1 base; junction bases not matched to a gene: 8. This CDR3 is 16 amino acids long. Germline loops: CDR1 MNHEY, CDR2 SMNVEV (reference sequence).

About this clone itself: The junction does not match germline at one end; this may be a read error. This specimen includes other DNA sequences encoding the same CDR3. The chain has TRBV29-1 and TRBJ1-1; the D is unclear. CDR1 is SQVTM and CDR2 is ANQGSEA in the germline V gene. This CDR3 has 13 amino acids. CDR3 nucleotide sequence: TGCAGTGTTGAAGAGCCAGACACCACTGAAGCTTTCTTT. Protein: CSVEEPDTTEAFF.

This chain joins TRBV27 and TRBJ2-7; the D gene is possibly TRBD1 (5 bases). The CDR3 is 14 amino acids. CDR1 is MNHEY, CDR2 SMNVEV, per germline (reference sequence). The V gene lost 7 bases and the J gene lost 4 bases, with 17 bases spanning the gap. The CDR3 nucleotides read TGTGCCAGCATTCTCCCAGGGTGGGGTTACGAGCAGTACTTC. Translated, it gives CASILPGWGYEQYF.

This chain uses TRBV7-2 with TRBJ2-3; TRBD2 aligns across 10 bases. Germline lookup yields CDR1 SGHTA and CDR2 FQGNSA. There are 16 residues in the CDR3. J gave up 6 bases and V 2 bases, and 8 bases lay outside the gene matches. This CDR3 is CASSLQTSGPRDTQYF. In DNA form, the CDR3 reads TGTGCCAGCAGCTTACAGACTAGCGGGCCCCGGGATACGCAGTATTTT.

The chain joins TRBV5-1 to TRBJ1-1; 8 bases are shared with TRBD1. This CDR3 has 15 residues. Germline assignment: CDR1 SGHRS and CDR2 YFSETQ. Losses at the gene ends were 1 base for V and 3 bases for J; bases not matched to a gene: 5. CDR3 sequence reads: CASSLPGQGYTEAFF. In nucleotides, the CDR3 is TGCGCCAGCAGCTTGCCCGGACAGGGATACACTGAAGCTTTCTTT.

J is TRBJ2-5 and V is TRBV30; TRBD1 aligns across 10 bases. The DNA matches TRBJ2-7 better at its end, which makes the J call doubtful. Per the germline V gene, CDR1 is GTSNPN and CDR2 is SVGIG (reference sequence). The length of the CDR3 is 13 residues. CDR3 in amino acids: CAWEGQGGYEQYF. The CDR3 DNA reads as TGTGCCTGGGAAGGACAGGGGGGCTACGAGCAGTACTTC.

V and J are TRBV15 and TRBJ2-7, with D unclear. This CDR3 region has 12 residues. Germline V lookup: CDR1 LNHNV, CDR2 YYDKDF (reference sequence). V lost 3 bases, J lost 6 bases, and 9 bases lay in between. This chain's CDR3 is CATSSWSGEQYF. In nucleotides, the CDR3 is TGTGCCACCAGCAGTTGGTCGGGCGAGCAGTACTTC.

The chain couples TRBV19 to TRBJ2-2; D is perhaps TRBD2 (7 bases). V dropped 2 bases and J dropped 5 bases, with 12 bases sitting between them. CDR3 size: 15 residues. The germline gives CDR1 LNHDA, CDR2 SQIVND (reference sequence). CDR3 DNA: TGTGCCAGTAGTATAAGGGGGAGGGGGACCGGGGAGCTGTTTTTT. Amino acid sequence: CASSIRGRGTGELFF.

The count of this clone is one. The V and J genes are TRBV11-3 and TRBJ2-3; 11 bases fit TRBD2. Germline CDR1 and CDR2: SGHNT and YENEEA. CDR3 length equals 16 residues. V shed 5 bases and J 5 bases; nucleotides not matched to a gene: 9. CDR3 nucleotide sequence: TGTGCCAGCAGCCGGGTAGCGGGAGGGCCCATAGATACGCAGTATTTT. It encodes CASSRVAGGPIDTQYF.

The sample holds one count of this clone. The chain joins TRBV30 to TRBJ2-7; 8 bases map to TRBD2. Looked up from germline, CDR1 is GTSNPN and CDR2 is SVGIG (reference sequence). The ends lost 0 bases at V and 6 bases at J; junction bases unmatched: 1. The CDR3 contains 12 residues. The CDR3 spells CAWSVRGGEQYF. CDR3 coding DNA: TGTGCCTGGAGTGTACGGGGGGGCGAGCAGTACTTC.

This clone was recorded a few times. This chain links TRBV5-6 with TRBJ1-2; no clear D. Germline CDR1 and CDR2: SGHDT and YYEEEE. Trimming pared 2 bases from V and 6 bases from J, leaving 11 bases between. This CDR3 comprises 13 residues. DNA of the CDR3: TGTGCCAGCAGCTTTAGGGAGGGCGATGGCTACACCTTC. Translating it yields CASSFREGDGYTF.

This chain connects TRBV10-3 to TRBJ1-2; D is perhaps TRBD1 (6 bases). In germline, CDR1 is ENHRY, CDR2 SYGVKD. V lost 8 bases to trimming and J lost 7 bases, with 23 bases between them. The CDR3 runs to 15 residues. Here the CDR3 DNA reads TGTGCCATCGGTTTCAGGGGCAGGCCGTTTTTTGGCTACACCTTC. Translated, it gives CAIGFRGRPFFGYTF.

V usage is TRBV5-1 and J usage is TRBJ2-3; 9 positions match TRBD2. CDR1 and CDR2 (germline): SGHRS, YFSETQ. Trimming removed 6 bases from V and 2 bases from J; junction bases left unmatched: 13. The CDR3 covers 17 residues. CDR3 sequence (DNA): TGCGCCAGCACCCTGGGCAGGACTAGCGATAACACAGATACGCAGTATTTT. It yields the protein CASTLGRTSDNTDTQYF.

The J gene is TRBJ1-3, the V gene TRBV30; TRBD1 is a possible D gene (6 bases). V was trimmed by 0 bases and J by 7 bases, leaving 10 bases between them. Germline-derived CDR1 and CDR2 are GTSNPN and SVGIG (reference sequence). CDR3 length equals 13 residues. The CDR3 nucleotides read TGTGCCTGGAGTGTATGGCAGGGGAACACCATATATTTT. This gives the protein CAWSVWQGNTIYF.

The J gene is TRBJ1-1, the V gene TRBV4-3; D remains unclear. Trimming took 0 bases from V and 0 from J, leaving 14 bases between them. Germline loops: CDR1 LGHNA, CDR2 YSLEER. The CDR3 totals 17 residues. In DNA, the CDR3 is TGCGCCAGCAGCCAAGATCCGGGTAATGGGTTGAACACTGAAGCTTTCTTT. Translating gives CASSQDPGNGLNTEAFF.

This clone was observed a few times. The chain carries TRBV6-6 and TRBJ2-1; D is undetermined. V lost 5 bases and J lost 1, with 9 bases in between. Germline CDR1 reads MNHNY; CDR2 reads SVGAGI (reference sequence). This CDR3 contains 14 residues. CDR3 bases: TGTGCCAGCAGTGGCCCGTTTTCCTACAATGAGCAGTTCTTC. This gives the protein CASSGPFSYNEQFF.

This chain joins TRBV5-8 and TRBJ2-1; a weak D match, TRBD2 (5 bases). V shed 2 bases and J shed 7 bases, with 10 bases lying between them. The CDR3 has 13 residues. Germline CDR1 SGHTS, CDR2 YDEGEE. The CDR3 spells CASSFRLLNEQFF. Here the CDR3 DNA reads TGTGCCAGCAGCTTTAGACTACTTAATGAGCAGTTCTTC.

This sequence joins TRBV11-2 and TRBJ1-2, with D perhaps TRBD1 (5 bases). This CDR3 has 18 residues. V lost 1 base, J lost 0 bases, and 18 bases lay in between. CDR1 and CDR2 (germline): SGHAT, FQNNGV. The CDR3 loop is CASSLVAFGTQANYGYTF. In DNA, the CDR3 is TGTGCCAGCAGCTTAGTAGCCTTCGGGACTCAAGCTAACTATGGCTACACCTTC.

Only a few counts were recorded for this clone. The V and J genes are TRBV19 and TRBJ1-6; D is undetermined. The length of the CDR3 is 15 residues. Germline CDR1 is LNHDA and CDR2 is SQIVND (reference sequence). Trimming took off 5 bases at V and 4 bases at J, with 12 bases between the two ends. CDR3 in DNA: TGTGCCAGTAGTTTGAGGACTGCTTATAATTCACCCCTCCACTTT. Translating gives CASSLRTAYNSPLHF. Full variable domain (remainder filled in from reference TRBV19 and TRBJ1-6): DGGITQSPKYLFRKEGQNVTLSCEQNLNHDAMYWYRQDPGQGLRLIYYSQIVNDFQKGDIAEGYSVSREKKESFPLTVTSAQKNPTAFYLCASSLRTAYNSPLHFGNGTRLTVT.

This chain connects TRBV19 to TRBJ1-6; no clear D gene. V was trimmed by 6 bases and J by 8 bases, leaving 8 bases between them. Germline V CDR1 and CDR2: LNHDA, SQIVND (reference sequence). The CDR3 consists of 12 residues. CDR3 loop: CASSLLDSPLHF. The CDR3 DNA sequence: TGTGCCAGTAGCCTTCTTGATTCACCCCTCCACTTT.

V usage is TRBV25-1 and J usage is TRBJ2-7, with 7 bases matching TRBD1. Losses at the gene ends were 8 bases for V and 4 bases for J; bases not matched to a gene: 11. The germline V gene encodes CDR1 MGHDK and CDR2 SYGVNS. This CDR3 spans 14 amino acids. The CDR3 reads CASGSPGQIYEQYF. The CDR3 coding sequence is TGTGCCAGCGGCTCCCCGGGACAGATATACGAGCAGTACTTC.

V is TRBV29-1 and J is TRBJ1-1; 7 nucleotides align to TRBD1. The CDR3 is 12 amino acids. Germline CDR1 reads SQVTM; CDR2 reads ANQGSEA. The V segment lost 6 bases and the J segment 1 base; nucleotides outside the gene matches: 2. The CDR3 region is CSVRQGNTEAFF. The CDR3 nucleotides are TGCAGCGTACGACAGGGGAACACTGAAGCTTTCTTT. The full variable domain, completed using reference TRBV29-1 and TRBJ1-1, is SAVISQKPSRDICQRGTSLTIQCQVDSQVTMMFWYRQQPGQSLTLIATANQGSEATYESGFVIDKFPISRPNLTFSTLTVSNMSPEDSSIYLCSVRQGNTEAFFGQGTRLTVV.

The chain has TRBV19 and TRBJ1-6; D is perhaps TRBD1 (6 bases). Germline V CDR1 and CDR2: LNHDA, SQIVND (reference sequence). The CDR3 covers 14 residues. Trimming left V 2 bases short and J 7 bases short, with 9 bases between. The CDR3 protein is CASSIPTGNSPLHF. The CDR3 bases are TGTGCCAGTAGTATACCTACAGGGAATTCACCCCTCCACTTT.

The rearrangement joins TRBV4-3 to TRBJ2-4, with a possible D match to TRBD1 (6 bases). The CDR3 has 20 residues. V was trimmed by 1 base and J by 0 bases, leaving 22 bases between them. Germline CDR1 is LGHNA and CDR2 is YSLEER. The DNA of the CDR3 is TGCGCCAGCAGCCAAGTCCGGTTGTCAGGGGCGGCCCTAGCCAAAAACATTCAGTACTTC. This translates into CASSQVRLSGAALAKNIQYF.

The CDR3 region has the DNA TGTGCCAGCAGCCAAGGTAGTGGGTTAGCGACACGCTCTGGGGCCAACGTCCTGACTTTC. This translates into CASSQGSGLATRSGANVLTF. The genes are TRBV14 and TRBJ2-6; possibly TRBD2 for D (5 bases). CDR1 SGHDN and CDR2 FVKESK come from the germline V gene. V lost 1 base, J lost 0 bases, and 19 bases lay in between. The CDR3 has 20 residues. Using reference TRBV14 and TRBJ2-6 for the parts outside the CDR3, the full variable domain is EAGVTQFPSHSVIEKGQTVTLRCDPISGHDNLYWYRRVMGKEIKFLLHFVKESKQDESGMPNNRFLAERTGGTYSTLKVQPAELEDSGVYFCASSQGSGLATRSGANVLTFGAGSRLTVL.

The J gene is TRBJ1-2, the V gene TRBV9, with 7 nucleotides matching TRBD1. CDR1 SGDLS and CDR2 YYNGEE come from the germline V gene. CDR3 length equals 16 residues. V was clipped by 4 bases and J by 7 bases; unmatched bases: 16. The CDR3 spells CASSHSPRQGWGGYTF. CDR3 sequence (DNA): TGTGCCAGCAGCCACTCACCCCGACAGGGTTGGGGTGGCTACACCTTC.